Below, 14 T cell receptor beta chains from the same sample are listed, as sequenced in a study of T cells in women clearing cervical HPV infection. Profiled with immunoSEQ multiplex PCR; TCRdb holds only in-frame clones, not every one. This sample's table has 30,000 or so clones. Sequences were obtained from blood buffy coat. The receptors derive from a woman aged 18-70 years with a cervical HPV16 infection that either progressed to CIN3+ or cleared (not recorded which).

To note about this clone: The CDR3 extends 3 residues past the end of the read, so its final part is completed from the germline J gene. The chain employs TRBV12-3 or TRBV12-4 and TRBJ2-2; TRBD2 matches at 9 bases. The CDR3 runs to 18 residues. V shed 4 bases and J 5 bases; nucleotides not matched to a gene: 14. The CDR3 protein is CASSSTEGGGAITGELFF. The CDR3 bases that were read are TGTGCCAGCAGTTCGACCGAAGGCGGGGGGGCTATTACCGGGGAG.

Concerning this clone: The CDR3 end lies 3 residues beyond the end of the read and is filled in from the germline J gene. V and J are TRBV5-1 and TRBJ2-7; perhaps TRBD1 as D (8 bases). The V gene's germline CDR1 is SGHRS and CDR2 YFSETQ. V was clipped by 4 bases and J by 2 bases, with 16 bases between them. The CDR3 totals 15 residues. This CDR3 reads CASSLRTGRAYEQYF. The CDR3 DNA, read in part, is TGCGCCAGCAGCCTGAGGACAGGGAGGGCCTACGAG.

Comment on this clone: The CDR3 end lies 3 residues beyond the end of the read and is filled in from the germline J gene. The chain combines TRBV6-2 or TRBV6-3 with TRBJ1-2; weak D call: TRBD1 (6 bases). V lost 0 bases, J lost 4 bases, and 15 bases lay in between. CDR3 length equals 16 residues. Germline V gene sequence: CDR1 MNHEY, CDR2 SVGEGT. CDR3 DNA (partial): TGTGCCAGCAGTTACTCGATAGGTACAGGGACCTATGGC. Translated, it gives CASSYSIGTGTYG. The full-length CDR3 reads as CASSYSIGTGTYGYTF.

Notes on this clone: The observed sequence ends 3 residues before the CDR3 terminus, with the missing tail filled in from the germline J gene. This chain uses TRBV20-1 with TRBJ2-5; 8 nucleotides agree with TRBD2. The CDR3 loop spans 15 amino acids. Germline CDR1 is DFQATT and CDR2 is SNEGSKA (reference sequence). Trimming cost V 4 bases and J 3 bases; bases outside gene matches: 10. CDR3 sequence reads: CSAIDSSGAKETQYF. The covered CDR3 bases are TGCAGTGCTATTGATAGTAGCGGGGCCAAAGAGACC.

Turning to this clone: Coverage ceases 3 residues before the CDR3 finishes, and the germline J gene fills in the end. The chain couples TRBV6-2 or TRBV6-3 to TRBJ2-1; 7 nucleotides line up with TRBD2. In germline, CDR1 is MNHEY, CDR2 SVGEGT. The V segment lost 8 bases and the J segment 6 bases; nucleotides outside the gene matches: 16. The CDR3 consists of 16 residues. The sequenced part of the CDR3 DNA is TGTGCCAGCTCCGGCTTCAAAACTAGCGAAACCAATGAG. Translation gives CASSGFKTSETNE. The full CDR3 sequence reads CASSGFKTSETNEQFF.

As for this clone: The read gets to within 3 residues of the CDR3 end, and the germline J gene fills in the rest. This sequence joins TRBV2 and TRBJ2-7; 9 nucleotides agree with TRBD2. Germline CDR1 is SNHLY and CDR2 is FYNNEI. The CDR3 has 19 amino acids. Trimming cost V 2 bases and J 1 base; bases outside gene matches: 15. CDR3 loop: CASSEPPGLAPSLSYEQYF. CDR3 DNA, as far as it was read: TGTGCCAGCAGTGAACCTCCGGGACTAGCCCCCAGCCTGTCCTACGAG.

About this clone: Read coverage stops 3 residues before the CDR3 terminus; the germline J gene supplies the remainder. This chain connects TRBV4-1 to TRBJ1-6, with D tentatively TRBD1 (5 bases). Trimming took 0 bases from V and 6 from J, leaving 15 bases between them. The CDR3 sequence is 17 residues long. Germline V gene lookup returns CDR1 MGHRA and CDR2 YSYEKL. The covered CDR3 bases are TGCGCCAGCAGCCAAGATCGGGGGGGAAGCCCTAATTCACCC. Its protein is CASSQDRGGSPNSP. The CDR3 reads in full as CASSQDRGGSPNSPLHF.

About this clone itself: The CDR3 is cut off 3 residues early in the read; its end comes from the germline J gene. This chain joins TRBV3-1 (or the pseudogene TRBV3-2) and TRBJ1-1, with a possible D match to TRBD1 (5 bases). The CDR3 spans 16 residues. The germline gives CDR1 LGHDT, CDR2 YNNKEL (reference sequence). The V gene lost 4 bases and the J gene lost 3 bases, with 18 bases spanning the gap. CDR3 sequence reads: CASSPAGKSLYTEAFF. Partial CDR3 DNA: TGTGCCAGCAGCCCGGCAGGGAAAAGTTTGTACACTGAA.

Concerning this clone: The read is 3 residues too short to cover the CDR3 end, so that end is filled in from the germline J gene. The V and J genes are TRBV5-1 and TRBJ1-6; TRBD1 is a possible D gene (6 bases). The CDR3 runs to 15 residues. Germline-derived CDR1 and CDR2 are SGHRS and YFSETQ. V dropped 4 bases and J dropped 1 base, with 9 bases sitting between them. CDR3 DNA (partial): TGCGCCAGCAGCCCAACAGGGTCCTATAATTCACCC. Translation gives CASSPTGSYNSP. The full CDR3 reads CASSPTGSYNSPLHF.

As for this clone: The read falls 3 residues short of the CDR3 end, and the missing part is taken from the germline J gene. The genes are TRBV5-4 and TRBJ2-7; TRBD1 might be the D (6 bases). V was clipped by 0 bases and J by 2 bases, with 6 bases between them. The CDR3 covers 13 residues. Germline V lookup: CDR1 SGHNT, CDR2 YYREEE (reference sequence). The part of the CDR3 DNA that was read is TGTGCCAGCAGCTTGGACAGGGCCTACGAG. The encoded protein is CASSLDRAYE. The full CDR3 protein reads CASSLDRAYEQYF.

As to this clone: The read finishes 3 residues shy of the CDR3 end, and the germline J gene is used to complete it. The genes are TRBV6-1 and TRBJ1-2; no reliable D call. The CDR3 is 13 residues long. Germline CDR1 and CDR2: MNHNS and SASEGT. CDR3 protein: CASSEVLVYGYTF. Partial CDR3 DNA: TGTGCCAGCAGTGAGGTGTTAGTCTACGGC.

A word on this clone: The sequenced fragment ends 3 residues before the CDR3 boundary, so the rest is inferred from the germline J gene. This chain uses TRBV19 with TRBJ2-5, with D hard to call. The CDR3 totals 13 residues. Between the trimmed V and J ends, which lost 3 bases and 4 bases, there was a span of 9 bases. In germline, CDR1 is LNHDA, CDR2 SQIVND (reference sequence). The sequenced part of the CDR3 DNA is TGTGCCAGTAGTATTCGTAGTAGAGAGACC. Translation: CASSIRSRET. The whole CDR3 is CASSIRSRETQYF.

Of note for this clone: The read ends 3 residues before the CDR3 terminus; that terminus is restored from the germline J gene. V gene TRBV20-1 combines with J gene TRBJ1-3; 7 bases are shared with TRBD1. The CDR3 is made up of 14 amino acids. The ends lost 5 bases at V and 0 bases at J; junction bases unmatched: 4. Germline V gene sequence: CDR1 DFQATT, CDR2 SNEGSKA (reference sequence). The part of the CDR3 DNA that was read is TGCAGTGCTCTGGGACAGTACTCTGGAAACACC. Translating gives CSALGQYSGNT. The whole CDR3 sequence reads CSALGQYSGNTIYF.

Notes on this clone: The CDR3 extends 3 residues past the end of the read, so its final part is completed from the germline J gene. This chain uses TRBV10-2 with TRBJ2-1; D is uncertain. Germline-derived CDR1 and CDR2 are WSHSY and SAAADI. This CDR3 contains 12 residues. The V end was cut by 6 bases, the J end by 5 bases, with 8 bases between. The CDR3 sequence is CASRQTNNEQFF. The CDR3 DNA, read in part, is TGCGCCAGCAGACAGACAAACAATGAG.